This T cell receptor (beta chain) stems from a study of cytotoxic CD8 clonotypes in ibrutinib-treated CLL. Deep sequencing aimed at 1 in 200,000 to 1 in 1 million T cells' resolution. Using immunoSEQ multiplex PCR, the repertoire was profiled, and TCRdb retains in-frame clones only, with some absent. This table holds approximately 90,000 clones, roughly 80% found once. General study findings and limits: Public clonotypes were seen rarely and were contracted or stable on treatment.

V lost 4 bases and J lost 1, with 15 bases in between. CDR1 is SGHDT and CDR2 is YYEEEE in the germline V gene. The CDR3 is made up of 16 amino acids. As to this clone: Its antigen is unidentified.

The source material was PBMCs, sampled after 24 months of ibrutinib treatment. The receptor's source is a human donor with chronic lymphocytic leukemia. The genes are TRBV5-6 and TRBJ1-5; maybe TRBD1 (6 bases). The CDR3 region has the DNA TGTGCCAGCAGCGTACCGGGGGGCCGGAGCAATCAGCCCCAGCATTTT. Its translation: CASSVPGGRSNQPQHF.